A single sample gave rise to the 29 T cell receptor beta chains below, sequenced in a study of cytomegalovirus exposure and HLA in healthy donors. The PCR used 60 Vbeta and 13 Jbeta primers. The table came from immunoSEQ multiplex PCR; TCRdb's copy has only in-frame clones and leaves some out. The sample has 170,000 or so clones; roughly four fifths are singletons. The sequencing sample was made of PBMCs. These receptors were collected from a man in his late teens or twenties in good health and CMV-seronegative.

The chain has TRBV7-9 and TRBJ2-5, with a tentative D call TRBD1 (6 bases). The J call is doubtful: the DNA matches TRBJ2-7 better. The CDR3 is 16 residues long. Germline V gene sequence: CDR1 SEHNR, CDR2 FQNEAQ (reference sequence). As DNA, the CDR3 is TGTGCCAGCAGCTTATCGCCCGCACAGGGATCCTACGAGCAGTACTTC. Protein sequence: CASSLSPAQGSYEQYF.

The rearrangement links TRBV29-1 to TRBJ2-1, with 13 bases matching TRBD2. Germline V CDR1 and CDR2: SQVTM, ANQGSEA. The CDR3 extends over 14 amino acids. Germline trimming cut 8 bases from V and 9 bases from J; bases unmatched to any gene: 10. CDR3 DNA: TGCAGCACTGCGCCCGGGACTAGCGGGGCTGAGCAGTTCTTC. Its translation is CSTAPGTSGAEQFF.

This chain links TRBV19 with TRBJ1-1; 7 bases line up with TRBD1. This CDR3 spans 11 amino acids. Unmatched junction bases numbered 3, after V lost 9 bases and J lost 5 bases. Germline lookup yields CDR1 LNHDA and CDR2 SQIVND (reference sequence). For the CDR3, the DNA is TGTGCCAGCAGACAGGGTACTGAAGCTTTCTTT. Amino acids: CASRQGTEAFF.

This sequence joins TRBV5-4 and TRBJ1-4; 8 bases agree with TRBD1. The junction had 6 bases not matched to a gene; V was cut back by 5 bases and J by 12 bases. Germline CDR1 reads SGHNT; CDR2 reads YYREEE (reference sequence). This CDR3 is 12 amino acids long. The CDR3 spells CASRDGQGQLFF. CDR3 DNA: TGTGCCAGCAGGGACGGACAGGGCCAACTGTTTTTT.

This chain connects TRBV11-2 to TRBJ1-1; D is ambiguous. Trimming removed 1 base from V and 7 bases from J, with 7 bases in between. CDR3 length: 12 residues. Germline lookup yields CDR1 SGHAT and CDR2 FQNNGV. CDR3 sequence: CASSLGPGEAFF. CDR3 coding DNA: TGTGCCAGCAGCTTAGGGCCGGGTGAAGCTTTCTTT.

In its sample, this clone is medium-sized. The chain couples TRBV28 to TRBJ1-4; D is perhaps TRBD1 (6 bases). The CDR3 loop spans 14 amino acids. The V end lost 7 bases, the J end lost 3 bases, and 12 bases lay between the germline ends. The germline V gene encodes CDR1 MDHEN and CDR2 SYDVKM. The CDR3: CASTKTGPNEKLFF. The CDR3 nucleotides are TGTGCCAGCACCAAGACAGGTCCTAATGAAAAACTGTTTTTT.

V is TRBV5-1 and J is TRBJ2-5, with D unresolved. The germline V gene has CDR1 SGHRS and CDR2 YFSETQ. V gave up 3 bases and J gave up 2 bases, with 11 bases separating them. The CDR3 spans 14 residues. As DNA, the CDR3 is TGCGCCAGCAGCTATATCCAGTTACAAGAGACCCAGTACTTC. Amino acids: CASSYIQLQETQYF.

The chain couples TRBV6-1 to TRBJ1-1; possible D gene TRBD1, 5 bases. CDR3 length: 12 residues. Germline V lookup: CDR1 MNHNS, CDR2 SASEGT. The ends were cut back, 1 base at V and 10 bases at J, with 10 bases in the middle. In nucleotides, the CDR3 is TGTGCCAGCAGTGAAGGGAGGGGAGGAGCTTTCTTT. Translating it yields CASSEGRGGAFF.

V is TRBV28 and J is TRBJ2-5; a possible D gene is TRBD1 (6 bases). CDR1 is MDHEN, CDR2 SYDVKM, per germline. The V end was cut by 3 bases, the J end by 5 bases, with 10 bases between. The CDR3 is 13 amino acids. The CDR3 loop reads CASSFAGDETQYF. DNA of the CDR3: TGTGCCAGCAGTTTTGCAGGGGACGAGACCCAGTACTTC.

As DNA, the CDR3 is TGTGCCAGCAGTGAACAAGGGGGGGCAAGGGATACGCAGTATTTT. It translates to CASSEQGGARDTQYF. The rearrangement uses TRBV25-1 and TRBJ2-3; perhaps TRBD2 as D (7 bases). Germline lookup yields CDR1 MGHDK and CDR2 SYGVNS. Trimming cost V 2 bases and J 6 bases, with 15 bases left between them. The CDR3 sequence is 15 residues long.

The chain employs TRBV7-9 and TRBJ1-2; the D gene is possibly TRBD1 (6 bases). The CDR3 loop spans 16 amino acids. The germline V gene has CDR1 SEHNR and CDR2 FQNEAQ (reference sequence). Trimming removed 1 base at V and 2 bases at J, with 14 bases between. CDR3 nucleotides: TGTGCCAGCAGCTTAGGTTCATTACAGGGAAACTATGGCTACACCTTC. Amino acids: CASSLGSLQGNYGYTF.

The rearrangement uses TRBV25-1 and TRBJ2-3; 9 bases are a match to TRBD1. CDR1 is MGHDK and CDR2 is SYGVNS in the germline V gene. The CDR3 loop spans 16 amino acids. V was pared by 4 bases and J by 5 bases, with 10 bases of the junction left unmatched. For the CDR3, the DNA is TGTGCCAGCAGTGGCCCCGGGACAGGGACGGTAGATACGCAGTATTTT. Amino acid sequence: CASSGPGTGTVDTQYF.

The chain uses TRBV6-5 and TRBJ2-1; TRBD1 might be the D (7 bases). Trimming removed 8 bases from V and 8 bases from J, with 16 bases in between. The CDR3 is made up of 13 amino acids. Germline V gives CDR1 MNHEY, CDR2 SVGAGI. This CDR3 is CASGAGGSHEQFF. The CDR3 DNA reads TGTGCCAGCGGAGCAGGGGGGTCCCATGAGCAGTTCTTC.

The genes are TRBV27 and TRBJ1-5; D uncertain. The CDR3 totals 14 residues. V lost 2 bases and J 1 base, leaving 6 bases between the germline ends. Germline-derived CDR1 and CDR2 are MNHEY and SMNVEV (reference sequence). The CDR3 region is CASSLRESNQPQHF. In nucleotides, the CDR3 is TGTGCCAGCAGTTTACGGGAGAGCAATCAGCCCCAGCATTTT.

The rearrangement links TRBV7-2 to TRBJ1-5, with 10 nucleotides matching TRBD1. From germline, CDR1 is SGHTA and CDR2 FQGNSA. The CDR3 runs 16 residues. V was pared by 5 bases and J by 6 bases, with 10 bases of the junction left unmatched. CDR3 in amino acids: CASSLRGTGVRQPQHF. The DNA for the CDR3 is TGTGCCAGCAGCCTAAGAGGGACAGGGGTTCGTCAGCCCCAGCATTTT.

The rearrangement joins TRBV5-1 to TRBJ1-2; no reliable D call. The germline V gene has CDR1 SGHRS and CDR2 YFSETQ. The CDR3 has 13 residues. V lost 4 bases and J lost 4, with 11 bases in between. As DNA, the CDR3 is TGCGCCAGCAGCGCGGACGGACTCTATGGCTACACCTTC. Translation: CASSADGLYGYTF.

The chain uses TRBV2 and TRBJ2-3; TRBD1 agrees at 12 bases. The length of the CDR3 is 15 residues. Germline CDR1 and CDR2: SNHLY and FYNNEI. Trimming took 6 bases from V and 1 from J; bases not matched to a gene: 2. The chain's CDR3 is CASRGTGGGTDTQYF. CDR3 DNA: TGTGCCAGCAGGGGGACAGGGGGCGGCACAGATACGCAGTATTTT.

This chain links TRBV4-3 with TRBJ1-5; D is possibly TRBD1 (5 bases). Trimming left V 3 bases short and J 6 bases short, with 9 bases between. The CDR3 contains 13 residues. Germline V gives CDR1 LGHNA, CDR2 YSLEER. The CDR3 bases are TGCGCCAGCAGCCAGGGACTGTTTCAGCCCCAGCATTTT. The encoded protein is CASSQGLFQPQHF.

The chain links TRBV11-3 to TRBJ2-7; 7 nucleotides agree with TRBD2. Germline CDR1 SGHNT, CDR2 YENEEA. The CDR3 sequence is 14 residues long. V lost 4 bases to trimming and J lost 0 bases; unmatched junction nucleotides: 3. The CDR3, as DNA: TGTGCCAGCAGCTCCACTAGCGCCTCCTACGAGCAGTACTTC. This gives the protein CASSSTSASYEQYF.

This chain connects TRBV5-5 to TRBJ1-1; D ambiguous. The CDR3 consists of 13 residues. V was clipped by 2 bases and J by 7 bases, with 12 bases between them. The germline gives CDR1 SGHKS, CDR2 YYEKEE (reference sequence). The CDR3 protein is CASSFSHKIEAFF. The CDR3, as DNA: TGTGCCAGCAGCTTTTCCCACAAAATTGAAGCTTTCTTT.

This clone was seen more than once but under ten times. The V call is TRBV4-1, the J call TRBJ1-5, with TRBD1 matching 11 bases. The trim removed 0 bases at V and 6 bases at J, leaving 4 bases unmatched. The germline CDR1 and CDR2 sequences are MGHRA and YSYEKL. The CDR3 length is 16 residues. CDR3 residues: CASSQESGTGGQPQHF. The DNA for the CDR3 is TGCGCCAGCAGCCAAGAATCAGGGACAGGGGGTCAGCCCCAGCATTTT.

The CDR3 sequence: CASSLGPGNGEETQYF. The CDR3 DNA reads as TGCGCCAGCAGCTTAGGGCCGGGAAACGGGGAAGAGACCCAGTACTTC. The chain links TRBV5-1 to TRBJ2-5, with D possibly being TRBD2 (5 bases). CDR3 length: 16 amino acids. Germline CDR1 is SGHRS and CDR2 is YFSETQ. The germline V and J ends were trimmed by 2 bases and 3 bases, with 17 bases remaining between them.

The V call is TRBV2, the J call TRBJ2-1, with TRBD1 identical over 10 bases. Germline assignment: CDR1 SNHLY and CDR2 FYNNEI. The trim removed 8 bases at V and 10 bases at J, leaving 5 bases unmatched. CDR3 length equals 12 residues. CDR3 in amino acids: CASWDRGEEQFF. The CDR3 coding sequence is TGTGCCAGCTGGGACAGGGGAGAGGAGCAGTTCTTC.

The rearrangement joins TRBV30 to TRBJ1-1; TRBD1 matches 7 bases. CDR1 is GTSNPN, CDR2 SVGIG, per germline (reference sequence). The CDR3 is 13 amino acids. V gave up 0 bases and J gave up 7 bases; unmatched junction bases: 5. The CDR3 DNA reads TGTGCCTGGAGTGTAAAGGGGGCGCATGAAGCTTTCTTT. Protein sequence: CAWSVKGAHEAFF.

This sequence joins TRBV28 and TRBJ2-1, with 7 bases lining up with TRBD2. After removal of 3 bases from V and 8 bases from J, the junction contained 7 bases not matched to a gene. Germline V gene data show CDR1 as MDHEN and CDR2 as SYDVKM. This CDR3 comprises 14 residues. CDR3 region: CASSFQGGFDEQFF. CDR3 coding DNA: TGTGCCAGCAGTTTCCAGGGAGGGTTCGATGAGCAGTTCTTC.

The gene calls are TRBV4-1 and TRBJ1-5; 8 bases agree with TRBD1. The CDR3 sequence is 17 residues long. V lost 3 bases, J lost 10 bases, and 17 bases stayed unmatched. CDR1 and CDR2 from the germline V gene are MGHRA and YSYEKL. The CDR3 here is CASSHTWTGSEVRPQHF. The CDR3 coding sequence is TGCGCCAGCAGCCATACCTGGACAGGGTCAGAGGTTCGTCCCCAGCATTTT.

The gene calls are TRBV2 and TRBJ1-1; 9 bases map to TRBD1. Germline assignment: CDR1 SNHLY and CDR2 FYNNEI. This CDR3 comprises 17 residues. Trimming at V came to 2 bases and at J to 0 bases, leaving 7 bases not matched to a gene. The CDR3 spells CASSEKDRGWMNTEAFF. The CDR3 region has the DNA TGTGCCAGCAGTGAAAAGGACAGGGGTTGGATGAACACTGAAGCTTTCTTT.

The chain combines TRBV7-9 with TRBJ2-7, with 9 nucleotides matching TRBD1. The germline V gene encodes CDR1 SEHNR and CDR2 FQNEAQ (reference sequence). The CDR3 extends over 14 amino acids. The trim removed 5 bases at V and 5 bases at J, leaving 7 bases unmatched. The CDR3: CASSNQQGAHEQYF. The CDR3 DNA reads TGTGCCAGCAGCAACCAACAGGGGGCCCACGAGCAGTACTTC.

The rearrangement links TRBV5-4 to TRBJ2-7, with 10 bases lining up with TRBD2. Germline lookup yields CDR1 SGHNT and CDR2 YYREEE (reference sequence). This CDR3 region has 16 residues. With 2 bases clipped from V and 2 bases from J, the junction kept 7 bases outside the gene matches. The CDR3 loop reads CASSLHVAGGTYEQYF. In nucleotides, the CDR3 is TGTGCCAGCAGCTTACACGTAGCGGGGGGTACCTACGAGCAGTACTTC.